Listed below are T cell receptor beta chains from one sample, sequenced in a study of blood T cell repertoires in COVID-19. The method was immunoSEQ multiplex PCR; TCRdb's version includes in-frame clones alone and lacks a portion of them. The sample records 66,000 or so clones, around four fifths being singletons. Source material: peripheral blood. These receptors originate from a human donor in a cohort sampled during active COVID-19. Both conserved end residues are part of each CDR3. D genes are given only for firm matches. Clone size appears in some rows only: once, few, many, or a class for an expanded clone.

clone_size | j_call | v_call | d_call | cdr3_nt | cdr3_aa
NA | TRBJ1-2 | TRBV18 | NA | TGTGCCAGCTCACCAGGAGCTGCGGCCTATGGCTACACCTTC | CASSPGAAAYGYTF
NA | TRBJ2-7 | TRBV9 | TRBD1 | TGTGCCAGCAGACCCGACAGGGGACCCGAGCAGTACTTC | CASRPDRGPEQYF
NA | TRBJ1-1 | TRBV28 | TRBD1 | TGTGCCAGCAGCCGAACAGGGGTTGTCACTGAAGCTTTCTTT | CASSRTGVVTEAFF
NA | TRBJ2-7 | TRBV19 | NA | TGTGCCAGTAGTATAGAAAGGGGCCCCTACGAGCAGTACTTC | CASSIERGPYEQYF
NA | TRBJ2-1 | TRBV10-3 | NA | TGTGCCATCAGTGAGAACCCCGGGGGGCCGGGCACTGAGCAGTTCTTC | CAISENPGGPGTEQFF
NA | TRBJ1-5 | TRBV28 | NA | TGTGCCGTCATCGGCGGGGCAGGCCATCAGCCCCAGCATTTT | CAVIGGAGHQPQHF
once | TRBJ2-3 | TRBV7-3 | TRBD2 | TGTGTGCGGGAGTTCAAAGATACGCAGTATTTT | CVREFKDTQYF
NA | TRBJ2-7 | TRBV7-9 | TRBD1 | TGTGCCAGCAGCCCTGGGACAGAGACCTACGAGCAGTACTTC | CASSPGTETYEQYF
NA | TRBJ1-1 | TRBV7-8 | NA | TGTGCCAGCAGCTTAGCGTACTCACAGCTGAACACTGAAGCTTTCTTT | CASSLAYSQLNTEAFF
once | TRBJ1-6 | TRBV5-6 | NA | TGTGCCAGCAGACGAGCTAGTGGCCGGCCCGGTCCCCTCCACTTT | CASRRASGRPGPLHF
NA | TRBJ2-7 | TRBV19 | TRBD1 | TGTGCCAGTAGCGACGACAGGGCTAACTACGAGCAGTACTTC | CASSDDRANYEQYF
NA | TRBJ1-1 | TRBV6-5 | NA | TGTGCCAGCAGTTACTCGAAGCCATCGGAAGCTTTCTTT | CASSYSKPSEAFF
NA | TRBJ2-1 | TRBV27 | NA | TGTGCCAGCAGTTTACGGGTTTGGGATGAGCAGTTCTTC | CASSLRVWDEQFF
NA | TRBJ2-3 | TRBV7-8 | TRBD1 | TGTGCCAGCAGCCCCCCGGGACAGGGGGGAAGAAATACGCAGTATTTT | CASSPPGQGGRNTQYF
NA | TRBJ1-3 | TRBV5-4 | TRBD1 | TGTGCCAGCAGCTTGGGGACAGGGGTCGCGGGAAACACCATATATTTT | CASSLGTGVAGNTIYF
NA | TRBJ2-3 | TRBV28 | TRBD2 | TGTGCCAGCAGTACCCAGGGACTAGCACCCGCCAAGGATACGCAGTATTTT | CASSTQGLAPAKDTQYF
NA | TRBJ2-7 | TRBV6-5 | NA | TGTGCCAGCAGAATAGCGGCCCGATTCTCCTACGAGCAGTACTTC | CASRIAARFSYEQYF
NA | TRBJ2-1 | TRBV10-3 | NA | TGTGCCATCAGTGAGTCCGAGAATGAGCAGTTCTTC | CAISESENEQFF
NA | TRBJ2-1 | TRBV21-1 | NA | TGTGCCAGCAATCAACGGGTGCGGGGTGGGTACAATGAGCAGTTCTTC | CASNQRVRGGYNEQFF
NA | TRBJ2-6 | TRBV5-1 | NA | TGCGCCAGCAGCTTGGGGGAGTCTGGGGCCAACGTCCTGACTTTC | CASSLGESGANVLTF
NA | TRBJ2-7 | TRBV10-3 | NA | TGTGCCATCAGTGACGTATACGAGCAGTACTTC | CAISDVYEQYF
NA | TRBJ1-4 | TRBV19 | TRBD1 | TGTGCCAGTAGTCGCAACCCCGGGACAGGGAATGAAAAACTGTTTTTT | CASSRNPGTGNEKLFF
NA | TRBJ2-7 | TRBV25-1 | NA | TGTGCCAGCAATAAGACTCGTTACGAGCAGTACTTC | CASNKTRYEQYF
NA | TRBJ1-2 | TRBV6-5 | NA | TGTGCCAGCAGTTACTCGACTAGGGGCGGAGACTATGGCTACACCTTC | CASSYSTRGGDYGYTF
NA | TRBJ1-4 | TRBV2 | NA | TGTGCCAGCAGTGAAAGAAGGGCGGGTAATGAAAAACTGTTTTTT | CASSERRAGNEKLFF
NA | TRBJ2-5 | TRBV11-2 | NA | TGTGCCAGCAGCTTTAATCTAGCGTCGGAGACCCAGTACTTC | CASSFNLASETQYF
NA | TRBJ2-1 | TRBV28 | NA | TGTGCCAGCAGCCCCTCCCCGTACAATGAGCAGTTCTTC | CASSPSPYNEQFF
NA | TRBJ1-6 | TRBV5-4 | NA | TGTGCCAGCAGCTTACAGAGCTCCTATAATTCACCCCTCCACTTT | CASSLQSSYNSPLHF
NA | TRBJ2-5 | TRBV5-6 | TRBD1 | TGTGCCAGCAGCCGGACAGGGGAACAAGAGACCCAGTACTTC | CASSRTGEQETQYF
few | TRBJ2-7 | TRBV19 | TRBD2 | TGTGCCAGTAACGCCGGGACTAGCGGGAGTTACGAGCAGTACTTC | CASNAGTSGSYEQYF
NA | TRBJ1-4 | TRBV27 | NA | TGTGCCAGCAGCCTGGAGCGGACTAATGAAAAACTGTTTTTT | CASSLERTNEKLFF
once | TRBJ2-7 | TRBV10-1 | TRBD2 | TGCGCCAGCAGTGAGGGGCTAGCGGGCCTAACTCTGTTGGGGGAGCAGTACTTC | CASSEGLAGLTLLGEQYF
NA | TRBJ2-6 | TRBV19 | NA | TGTGCCAGTAGTCCTGCTGGGGCAGGGTATGTAGGGGCCAACGTCCTGACTTTC | CASSPAGAGYVGANVLTF
NA | TRBJ1-5 | TRBV5-1 | TRBD1 | TGCGCCACCGGCCACGATGGGACAGGGGACAATCAGCCCCAGCATTTT | CATGHDGTGDNQPQHF
NA | TRBJ2-7 | TRBV5-6 | NA | TGTGCCAGCAGCTTGGTGCAGGGAATCTACGAGCAGTACTTC | CASSLVQGIYEQYF
NA | TRBJ1-1 | TRBV7-2 | NA | TGTGCCAGCAGATACACAGGTGTAGGACCAACCACTGAAGCTTTCTTT | CASRYTGVGPTTEAFF
NA | TRBJ2-4 | TRBV7-2 | NA | TGTGCCAGCAGCTTTTCCCGGGGCAAAAACATTCAGTACTTC | CASSFSRGKNIQYF
NA | TRBJ1-2 | TRBV4-2 | TRBD1 | TGTGCCAGCAGCCACCTGCTGACAGGGAACTATGGCTACACCTTC | CASSHLLTGNYGYTF
once | TRBJ2-7 | TRBV9 | TRBD2 | TGTGCCAGCAGCGTAGAAGCCGTAGCGGGAGGGCCCTCGGGGGAGCAGTACTTC | CASSVEAVAGGPSGEQYF
NA | TRBJ2-3 | TRBV10-3 | TRBD2 | TGTGCCACCGGTCTAGCGGGCACAGATACGCAGTATTTT | CATGLAGTDTQYF
NA | TRBJ2-3 | TRBV10-3 | TRBD2 | TGTGCCATCAGGAACTTAGCGGGAGGCGCGGCTACGCAGTATTTT | CAIRNLAGGAATQYF
NA | TRBJ2-7 | TRBV6-1 | NA | TGTGCCAGCAGTGATTTTGACAGTAACGAGCAGTACTTC | CASSDFDSNEQYF
NA | TRBJ2-2 | TRBV7-2 | NA | TGTGCCAGCAGCGTAGCCCCCTTGCGGACTCTCAAGGAGCTGTTTTTT | CASSVAPLRTLKELFF
NA | TRBJ1-2 | TRBV30 | TRBD1 | TGTGCCTGGGAGGGACCAGGACAGGGGGCGCGTTATGGCTACACCTTC | CAWEGPGQGARYGYTF
NA | TRBJ1-5 | TRBV3-1/TRBV3-2 | NA | TGTGCCAGCAGCCCGAGCGGAAGGGATCAGCCCCAGCATTTT | CASSPSGRDQPQHF
NA | TRBJ2-7 | TRBV5-4 | NA | TGTGCCAGCAGCCGACCCGGGGCAGGGGAGTTCGTCGAGCAGTACTTC | CASSRPGAGEFVEQYF
NA | TRBJ2-7 | TRBV28 | TRBD2 | TGTGCCAGCGGACTGACTAGCGGCTACGAGCAGTACTTC | CASGLTSGYEQYF
NA | TRBJ2-2 | TRBV6-2/TRBV6-3 | NA | TGTGCCAGCAGCCTAAGGAGGGGGCGCGGGGAGCTGTTTTTT | CASSLRRGRGELFF
NA | TRBJ2-7 | TRBV29-1 | NA | TGCAGCGTTGAGGGGAGTTCCCGCTACGAGCAGTACTTC | CSVEGSSRYEQYF
once | TRBJ2-7 | TRBV19 | NA | TGTGCCAGTAGTATTGAGAGCTCCTACGAGCAGTACTTC | CASSIESSYEQYF
NA | TRBJ2-3 | TRBV19 | TRBD1 | TGTGCCAGTAGTGGACAGGGGGCAACGACAGATACGCAGTATTTT | CASSGQGATTDTQYF
NA | TRBJ2-3 | TRBV7-3 | TRBD2 | TGTGCCAGCAGCTCGACTAGCGGGATAACAGATACGCAGTATTTT | CASSSTSGITDTQYF
NA | TRBJ2-7 | TRBV15 | NA | TGTGCCACCAGCAGAGATTGGGCTGCGGGGGAGCAGTACTTC | CATSRDWAAGEQYF
NA | TRBJ2-7 | TRBV5-6 | NA | TGTGCCAGCAGTTTACTCGCCGGGTCCTCCTACGAGCAGTACTTC | CASSLLAGSSYEQYF